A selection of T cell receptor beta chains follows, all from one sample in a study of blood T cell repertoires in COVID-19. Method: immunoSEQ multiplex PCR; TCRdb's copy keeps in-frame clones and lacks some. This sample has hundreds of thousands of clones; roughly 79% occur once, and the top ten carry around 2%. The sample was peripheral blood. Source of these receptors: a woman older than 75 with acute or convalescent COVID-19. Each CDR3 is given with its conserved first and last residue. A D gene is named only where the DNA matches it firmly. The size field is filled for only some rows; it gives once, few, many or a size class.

DNA: TGTGCCAGCAGTTTACCGTCCCAGCCCCAGCATTTT
CDR3: CASSLPSQPQHF
J: TRBJ1-5
D: NA
V: TRBV28
size: NA

DNA: TGTGCCAGCAGCCAAGATCTCGCTAGCGGGGGGGAAGATACGCAGTATTTT
CDR3: CASSQDLASGGEDTQYF
J: TRBJ2-3
D: TRBD2
V: TRBV4-2
size: NA

DNA: TGTGCCAGCAGCCCATCCGAGACTAGGGCAGAGACCCAGTACTTC
CDR3: CASSPSETRAETQYF
J: TRBJ2-5
D: NA
V: TRBV5-4
size: once

DNA: TGCGCCAGCAGCCAAGTTCGCCAGTACAATGAGCAGTTCTTC
CDR3: CASSQVRQYNEQFF
J: TRBJ2-1
D: NA
V: TRBV4-3
size: NA

DNA: TGTGCCAGTAGACCGGGAGCCTCAAGCACAGATACGCAGTATTTT
CDR3: CASRPGASSTDTQYF
J: TRBJ2-3
D: NA
V: TRBV19
size: NA

DNA: TGTGCCAGCAGTCCCAGCGGGAGTCGGCAAGAGACCCAGTACTTC
CDR3: CASSPSGSRQETQYF
J: TRBJ2-5
D: TRBD2
V: TRBV6-2/TRBV6-3
size: NA

DNA: TGTGCCAGCAGCTTAGTCCCAGGGGGAGGCACAGATACGCAGTATTTT
CDR3: CASSLVPGGGTDTQYF
J: TRBJ2-3
D: TRBD1
V: TRBV7-6
size: once

DNA: TGTGCCAGTAGCCCGACCCCACAGGCGATGGCAGATACGCAGTATTTT
CDR3: CASSPTPQAMADTQYF
J: TRBJ2-3
D: NA
V: TRBV19
size: NA

DNA: TGCGCCAGCAGCTCCGGGGGACCTTCCTACGAGCAGTACTTC
CDR3: CASSSGGPSYEQYF
J: TRBJ2-7
D: NA
V: TRBV5-1
size: NA

DNA: TGTGCCAGCAGTTTATGGACTCGGGGTCACACTGAAGCTTTCTTT
CDR3: CASSLWTRGHTEAFF
J: TRBJ1-1
D: NA
V: TRBV28
size: NA